A single sample gave rise to the 23 T cell receptor beta chains below, sequenced in a study of T cell responses to AZD1222 COVID-19 vaccine. The repertoire was sequenced with immunoSEQ multiplex PCR; TCRdb's copy has only in-frame clones and lacks some. The sample consists of about 96,000 clones, roughly 87% of them appearing once. The sample here was peripheral blood, taken on day 0 of AZD1222 vaccination. These receptors were collected from an adult in good health.

This chain uses TRBV29-1 with TRBJ1-1, with D possibly being TRBD1 (5 bases). Per germline, CDR1 SQVTM and CDR2 ANQGSEA. The CDR3 sequence is 12 residues long. Trimming removed 3 bases from V and 8 bases from J, with 13 bases in between. In nucleotides, the CDR3 is TGCAGCGTTGACGAGATCCGGGACGAAGCTTTCTTT. Its protein product is CSVDEIRDEAFF.

The rearrangement links TRBV7-8 to TRBJ2-1; D gene unclear. V lost 1 base, J lost 8 bases, and 15 bases lay in between. In germline, CDR1 is SGHVS, CDR2 FQNEAQ. This CDR3 is 15 amino acids long. CDR3 sequence (DNA): TGTGCCAGCAGCTTAGTCTCGAGCAGAGAATATGAGCAGTTCTTC. Translated: CASSLVSSREYEQFF.

The rearrangement links TRBV27 to TRBJ1-2; D is uncertain. The length of the CDR3 is 13 residues. Germline V lookup: CDR1 MNHEY, CDR2 SMNVEV (reference sequence). The germline V and J ends were trimmed by 6 bases and 5 bases, with 13 bases remaining between them. The CDR3 loop reads CASRFLNSYGYTF. CDR3 nucleotides: TGTGCCAGCAGGTTCTTGAACTCATATGGCTACACCTTC.

CDR3 region: CASSGEETQYF. The CDR3 DNA is TGTGCCAGCAGTGGAGAAGAGACCCAGTACTTC. The chain employs TRBV2 and TRBJ2-5; D gene uncertain. Germline V gene sequence: CDR1 SNHLY, CDR2 FYNNEI. This CDR3 spans 11 amino acids. Trimming shortened V by 4 bases and J by 3 bases, and 3 bases separated the two germline ends.

This rearrangement joins TRBV27 to TRBJ2-7; the match to TRBD1 covers 8 bases. The CDR3 sequence is 15 residues long. The V segment lost 5 bases and the J segment 2 bases; nucleotides outside the gene matches: 8. Germline V CDR1 and CDR2: MNHEY, SMNVEV (reference sequence). CDR3 DNA sequence: TGTGCCAGCAGTCCATCCCGGGACAGGACCTACGAGCAGTACTTC. Translating it yields CASSPSRDRTYEQYF.

The chain is built from TRBV7-2 and TRBJ2-5; D unresolved. The CDR3 spans 15 residues. CDR1 is SGHTA, CDR2 FQGNSA, per germline. V gave up 4 bases and J gave up 3 bases, with 15 bases separating them. The CDR3 is CASSSIGLGEETQYF. DNA for the CDR3: TGTGCCAGCAGCTCCATTGGGCTAGGTGAAGAGACCCAGTACTTC.

This sequence joins TRBV7-2 and TRBJ2-5, with D possibly matching TRBD1 (5 bases). The V end was cut by 5 bases, the J end by 2 bases, with 12 bases between. CDR1 is SGHTA and CDR2 is FQGNSA in the germline V gene. The CDR3 has 14 residues. The CDR3 nucleotides read TGTGCCAGCAGCGGTACAGGATTTCAAGAGACCCAGTACTTC. Amino acids: CASSGTGFQETQYF.

V usage is TRBV3-1 (or the pseudogene TRBV3-2) and J usage is TRBJ1-5; D might be TRBD1 (6 bases). The CDR3 contains 15 residues. Per germline, CDR1 LGHDT and CDR2 YNNKEL (reference sequence). V lost 1 base and J lost 3, with 10 bases in between. CDR3 coding DNA: TGTGCCAGCAGCCAAGGCTGGACAGACAATCAGCCCCAGCATTTT. The encoded protein is CASSQGWTDNQPQHF.

The chain joins TRBV7-9 to TRBJ2-7; 12 bases match TRBD1. Germline V gene data show CDR1 as SEHNR and CDR2 as FQNEAQ (reference sequence). The CDR3 consists of 18 residues. V shed 5 bases and J 5 bases; nucleotides not matched to a gene: 16. The DNA for the CDR3 is TGTGCCAGCAGCCGATATACTAGTCCCGGGACAGGGGGCGACGAGCAGTACTTC. Protein product: CASSRYTSPGTGGDEQYF.

This chain joins TRBV6-4 and TRBJ1-1; D is possibly TRBD1 (5 bases). V gave up 0 bases and J gave up 1 base, with 6 bases separating them. The CDR3 covers 14 residues. From germline, CDR1 is MRHNA and CDR2 SNTAGT. In nucleotides, the CDR3 is TGTGCCAGCAGTGACTCGGACAAGAACACTGAAGCTTTCTTT. Translating gives CASSDSDKNTEAFF.

The chain links TRBV19 to TRBJ2-7; D uncertain. V lost 4 bases and J 2 bases, leaving 12 bases between the germline ends. The germline V gene encodes CDR1 LNHDA and CDR2 SQIVND (reference sequence). The CDR3 loop spans 14 amino acids. CDR3 protein: CASSTISGAYEQYF. The DNA of the CDR3 is TGTGCCAGTAGTACCATATCGGGCGCCTACGAGCAGTACTTC.

The chain recombines TRBV6-6 with TRBJ2-2; D gene unclear. CDR3 size: 13 residues. Germline V gene sequence: CDR1 MNHNY, CDR2 SVGAGI (reference sequence). Trimming took off 8 bases at V and 6 bases at J, with 13 bases between the two ends. The CDR3 loop reads CASLMSLPGELFF. CDR3 DNA sequence: TGTGCCAGCTTAATGTCTCTTCCCGGGGAGCTGTTTTTT.

V usage is TRBV28 and J usage is TRBJ1-5; D not resolved. V lost 2 bases to trimming and J lost 7 bases, with 6 bases between them. The CDR3 sequence is 12 residues long. Germline values: CDR1 MDHEN, CDR2 SYDVKM. The CDR3 bases are TGTGCCAGCAGTTTACGGGGACAGCCCCAGCATTTT. This codes for CASSLRGQPQHF.

This clone was detected once. This sequence joins TRBV7-2 and TRBJ2-3; no clear D gene. Trimming took off 5 bases at V and 1 base at J, with 25 bases between the two ends. Germline assignment: CDR1 SGHTA and CDR2 FQGNSA. The CDR3 sequence is 19 residues long. CDR3 DNA: TGTGCCAGCAGCAGATCTTACACTAACCGGGCCAAGGGCACAGATACGCAGTATTTT. It translates to CASSRSYTNRAKGTDTQYF. Together with reference TRBV7-2 and TRBJ2-3, the CDR3 gives the full variable domain: GAGVSQSPSNKVTEKGKDVELRCDPISGHTALYWYRQSLGQGLEFLIYFQGNSAPDKSGLPSDRFSAERTGGSVSTLTIQRTQQEDSAVYLCASSRSYTNRAKGTDTQYFGPGTRLTVL.

The chain recombines TRBV27 with TRBJ1-1; D remains unclear. The ends were cut back, 7 bases at V and 0 bases at J, with 9 bases in the middle. Per germline, CDR1 MNHEY and CDR2 SMNVEV (reference sequence). The CDR3 totals 13 residues. CDR3 DNA sequence: TGTGCCAGCAAAAGAGGGATGAACACTGAAGCTTTCTTT. This translates into CASKRGMNTEAFF.

This clone has a handful of counts. The rearrangement links TRBV9 to TRBJ2-1; 10 nucleotides align to TRBD1. The CDR3 totals 13 residues. J was trimmed by 9 bases and V by 2 bases; bases with no gene match: 2. Germline lookup yields CDR1 SGDLS and CDR2 YYNGEE. CDR3: CASSVTGGSEQFF. The DNA of the CDR3 is TGTGCCAGCAGCGTGACAGGGGGCAGTGAGCAGTTCTTC.

This sequence joins TRBV7-3 and TRBJ2-3, with TRBD1 matching over 8 bases. Germline CDR1 and CDR2: SGHTA and FQGTGA. The V segment lost 3 bases and the J segment 2 bases; nucleotides outside the gene matches: 7. The CDR3 spans 16 residues. CDR3: CASSLYGRGPTDTQYF. The DNA of the CDR3 is TGTGCCAGCAGCTTGTACGGCAGGGGGCCCACAGATACGCAGTATTTT.

The rearrangement links TRBV5-4 to TRBJ2-2; a possible D gene is TRBD1 (6 bases). From germline, CDR1 is SGHNT and CDR2 YYREEE (reference sequence). V gave up 3 bases and J gave up 4 bases, with 16 bases separating them. The CDR3 consists of 16 residues. CDR3 bases: TGTGCCAGCAGCTCGCGACAGGCTATTGGCACCGGGGAGCTGTTTTTT. Amino acids: CASSSRQAIGTGELFF.

CDR3 residues: CASSLGANSPLHF. The CDR3 coding sequence is TGTGCCAGCAGCCTCGGGGCTAATTCACCCCTCCACTTT. The chain employs TRBV28 and TRBJ1-6, with a possible D match to TRBD1 (5 bases). The ends were cut back, 6 bases at V and 6 bases at J, with 9 bases in the middle. Germline CDR1 is MDHEN and CDR2 is SYDVKM. This CDR3 has 13 residues.

The chain uses TRBV28 and TRBJ2-1; D tentatively reads TRBD1 or TRBD2 (5 bases each). Germline CDR1 is MDHEN and CDR2 is SYDVKM. V was shortened by 1 base and J by 10 bases, with 14 bases between the two germline ends. CDR3 length: 14 amino acids. This CDR3 reads CASSLYRGPREQFF. The CDR3 DNA is TGTGCCAGCAGTTTATACCGGGGACCACGGGAGCAGTTCTTC.

In its sample, this clone was seen once. The chain couples TRBV5-1 to TRBJ1-1, with a possible D match to TRBD1 (5 bases). The CDR3 runs to 12 residues. V was trimmed by 0 bases and J by 10 bases, leaving 10 bases between them. Germline V gives CDR1 SGHRS, CDR2 YFSETQ. The CDR3 loop reads CASSLDAGRAFF. CDR3 in DNA: TGCGCCAGCAGCTTGGATGCAGGGCGAGCTTTCTTT. Full variable domain (remainder filled in from reference TRBV5-1 and TRBJ1-1): KAGVTQTPRYLIKTRGQQVTLSCSPISGHRSVSWYQQTPGQGLQFLFEYFSETQRNKGNFPGRFSGRQFSNSRSEMNVSTLELGDSALYLCASSLDAGRAFFGQGTRLTVV.

This clone was recorded once. CDR3 in DNA: TGTGCCAGCAGCGGGGGACAGGGTGTCTACACCTTC. This codes for CASSGGQGVYTF. The chain couples TRBV7-2 to TRBJ1-2; TRBD1 matches at 9 bases. The V gene's germline CDR1 is SGHTA and CDR2 FQGNSA. The CDR3 is 12 amino acids. The V gene end was trimmed by 5 bases and the J gene end by 10 bases; junction bases not matched to a gene: 5.

The chain carries TRBV16 and TRBJ2-7, with a weak D call TRBD2 (5 bases). The germline V and J ends were trimmed by 1 base and 6 bases, with 7 bases remaining between them. Per the germline V gene, CDR1 is KGHSY and CDR2 is FQNENV. The CDR3 spans 12 residues. CDR3 bases: TGTGCCAGCAGCCAATACGGGGTCGAGCAGTACTTC. Protein: CASSQYGVEQYF.